These 7 T cell receptor beta chains came from one sample sequenced in a study of shared clonotypes between healthy human individuals. Sequencing used immunoSEQ multiplex PCR; TCRdb keeps in-frame clones, though not all of them. The table has over 2 million clones, over 85% seen once. Sequencing was carried out using naive CD4+ T cells sorted from blood. Subset in this sample: CD45RA+ positively selected. The receptors stem from a man between 18 and 29 years old in good health.

This clone was counted between two and nine times. The rearrangement joins TRBV10-1 to TRBJ2-1, with a tentative D call TRBD1 (6 bases). Per the germline V gene, CDR1 is WNHNN and CDR2 is SYGVQD (reference sequence). The V end lost 4 bases, the J end lost 4 bases, and 11 bases lay between the germline ends. The CDR3 is 14 amino acids. The CDR3 region is CASSAGQRYNEQFF. CDR3 coding DNA: TGCGCCAGCAGTGCTGGACAGAGATACAATGAGCAGTTCTTC.

A word on this clone: At one end, the junction sequence differs from germline, possibly due to a read error. The V gene is TRBV7-7, the J gene TRBJ1-6; 11 bases align to TRBD1. Germline CDR1 is SSHAT and CDR2 is FNYEAQ (reference sequence). CDR3 length equals 16 residues. CDR3 sequence (DNA): TGTGCTAGCATCGGACAGGGGGCTATCGGGGATTCACCCCTCCACTTT. As protein: CASIGQGAIGDSPLHF. The full variable domain, with the rest looked up from reference TRBV7-7 and TRBJ1-6, is GAGVSQSPRYKVTKRGQDVTLRCDPISSHATLYWYQQALGQGPEFLTYFNYEAQPDKSGLPSDRFSAERPEGSISTLTIQRTEQRDSAMYRCASIGQGAIGDSPLHFGNGTRLTVT.

The chain uses TRBV14 and TRBJ2-1, with a tentative D call TRBD2 (5 bases). The CDR3 has 15 amino acids. Trimming shortened V by 0 bases and J by 10 bases, and 16 bases separated the two germline ends. Looked up from germline, CDR1 is SGHDN and CDR2 is FVKESK. The CDR3 DNA follows: TGTGCCAGCAGCCAAGATCGGTGGGCTAGCCGAGAGCAGTTCTTC. Residues: CASSQDRWASREQFF.

This chain connects TRBV5-4 to TRBJ2-1; D not certain. Germline assignment: CDR1 SGHNT and CDR2 YYREEE (reference sequence). The V end was cut by 4 bases, the J end by 5 bases, with 16 bases between. This CDR3 contains 15 residues. CDR3 sequence (DNA): TGTGCCAGCAGCCCCGGACCTCATGAGGACAATGAGCAGTTCTTC. Protein sequence: CASSPGPHEDNEQFF. Full variable domain (remainder filled in from reference TRBV5-4 and TRBJ2-1): ETGVTQSPTHLIKTRGQQVTLRCSSQSGHNTVSWYQQALGQGPQFIFQYYREEENGRGNFPPRFSGLQFPNYSSELNVNALELDDSALYLCASSPGPHEDNEQFFGPGTRLTVL.

The chain couples TRBV30 to TRBJ2-7; 8 positions agree with TRBD1. V dropped 0 bases and J dropped 5; count of bases not matched to a gene: 9. Germline loops: CDR1 GTSNPN, CDR2 SVGIG (reference sequence). This CDR3 spans 15 amino acids. The CDR3 protein is CAWSVPRTGQHEQYF. The CDR3 region has the DNA TGTGCCTGGAGTGTACCGAGGACAGGGCAGCACGAGCAGTACTTC.

This chain connects TRBV28 to TRBJ1-2; 9 nucleotides align to TRBD1. Germline V CDR1 and CDR2: MDHEN, SYDVKM. The CDR3 totals 17 residues. V trimming: 5 bases; J trimming: 1 base; junction bases outside the gene matches: 11. CDR3 residues: CASSLTGTGTFNYGYTF. The CDR3 bases are TGTGCCAGCAGTCTAACTGGGACAGGGACCTTTAACTATGGCTACACCTTC.

This CDR3 is CACSKMVGNQPQHF. The DNA of the CDR3 is TGTGCCTGCTCAAAAATGGTCGGCAATCAGCCCCAGCATTTT. This chain joins TRBV30 and TRBJ1-5; D not resolved. The CDR3 has 14 residues. V lost 6 bases and J lost 2, with 14 bases in between. Germline loops: CDR1 GTSNPN, CDR2 SVGIG (reference sequence).